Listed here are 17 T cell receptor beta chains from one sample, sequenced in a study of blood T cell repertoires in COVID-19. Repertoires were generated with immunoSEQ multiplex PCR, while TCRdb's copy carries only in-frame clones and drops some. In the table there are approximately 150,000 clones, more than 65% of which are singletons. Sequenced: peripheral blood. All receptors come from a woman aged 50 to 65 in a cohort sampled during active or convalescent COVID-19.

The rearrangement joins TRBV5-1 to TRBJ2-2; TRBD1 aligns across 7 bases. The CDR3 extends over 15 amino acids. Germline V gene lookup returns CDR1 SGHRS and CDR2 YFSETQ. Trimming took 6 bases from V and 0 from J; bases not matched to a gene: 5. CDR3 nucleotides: TGCGCCAGCAAAGAGGGGGCCTCGAACACCGGGGAGCTGTTTTTT. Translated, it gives CASKEGASNTGELFF.

The CDR3 reads CAWSVPTGHQPQHF. In nucleotides, the CDR3 is TGTGCCTGGAGTGTCCCGACAGGTCATCAGCCCCAGCATTTT. The V gene is TRBV30, the J gene TRBJ1-5, with D tentatively TRBD1 (6 bases). The germline V gene encodes CDR1 GTSNPN and CDR2 SVGIG (reference sequence). Trimming removed 0 bases at V and 5 bases at J, with 11 bases between. The CDR3 loop spans 14 amino acids.

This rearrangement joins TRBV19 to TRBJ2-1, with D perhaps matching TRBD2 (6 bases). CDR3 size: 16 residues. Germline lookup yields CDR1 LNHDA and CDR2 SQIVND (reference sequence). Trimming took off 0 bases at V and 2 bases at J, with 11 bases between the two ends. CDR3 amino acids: CASSIDGGTTYNEQFF. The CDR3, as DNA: TGTGCCAGTAGTATAGATGGCGGGACCACCTACAATGAGCAGTTCTTC.

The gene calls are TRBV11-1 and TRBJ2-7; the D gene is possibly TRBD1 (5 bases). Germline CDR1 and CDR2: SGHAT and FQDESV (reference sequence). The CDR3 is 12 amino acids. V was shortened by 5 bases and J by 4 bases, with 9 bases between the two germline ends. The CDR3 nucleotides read TGTGCCAGCAGCACGCAGGGATACGAGCAGTACTTC. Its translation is CASSTQGYEQYF.

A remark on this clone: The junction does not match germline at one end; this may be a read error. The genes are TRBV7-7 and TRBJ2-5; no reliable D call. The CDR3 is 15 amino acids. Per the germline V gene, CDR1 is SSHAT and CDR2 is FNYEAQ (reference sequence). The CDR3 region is CASSLNPRSQETQYF. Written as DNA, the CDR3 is TGTGCTAGCAGCTTAAATCCGCGTAGCCAAGAGACCCAGTACTTC.

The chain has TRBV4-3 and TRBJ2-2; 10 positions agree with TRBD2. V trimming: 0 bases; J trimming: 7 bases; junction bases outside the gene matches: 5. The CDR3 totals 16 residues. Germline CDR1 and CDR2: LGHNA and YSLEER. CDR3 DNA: TGCGCCAGCAGCCAAGATCTAGCGGGGGAGGGCGGGGAGCTGTTTTTT. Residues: CASSQDLAGEGGELFF.

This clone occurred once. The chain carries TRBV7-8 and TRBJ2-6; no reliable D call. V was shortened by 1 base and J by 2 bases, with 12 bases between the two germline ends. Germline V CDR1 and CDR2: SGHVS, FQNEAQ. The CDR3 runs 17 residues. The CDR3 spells CASSLGQVSPGANVLTF. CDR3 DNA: TGTGCCAGCAGCTTAGGGCAGGTTTCTCCTGGGGCCAACGTCCTGACTTTC.

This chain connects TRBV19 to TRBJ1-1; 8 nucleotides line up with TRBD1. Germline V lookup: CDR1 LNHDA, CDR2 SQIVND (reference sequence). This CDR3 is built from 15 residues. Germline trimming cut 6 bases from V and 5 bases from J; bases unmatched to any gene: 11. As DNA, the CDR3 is TGTGCCAGTAGACCGTCCGGGACAGGCAAAACTGAAGCTTTCTTT. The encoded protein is CASRPSGTGKTEAFF.

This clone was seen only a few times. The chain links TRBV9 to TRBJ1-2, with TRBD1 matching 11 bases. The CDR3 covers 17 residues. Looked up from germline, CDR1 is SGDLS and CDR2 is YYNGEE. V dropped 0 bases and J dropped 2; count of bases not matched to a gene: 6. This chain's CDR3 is CASSVGTGGAQNYGYTF. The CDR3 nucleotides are TGTGCCAGCAGCGTAGGGACAGGGGGCGCACAGAACTATGGCTACACCTTC. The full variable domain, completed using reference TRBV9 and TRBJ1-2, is DSGVTQTPKHLITATGQRVTLRCSPRSGDLSVYWYQQSLDQGLQFLIQYYNGEERAKGNILERFSAQQFPDLHSELNLSSLELGDSALYFCASSVGTGGAQNYGYTFGSGTRLTVV.

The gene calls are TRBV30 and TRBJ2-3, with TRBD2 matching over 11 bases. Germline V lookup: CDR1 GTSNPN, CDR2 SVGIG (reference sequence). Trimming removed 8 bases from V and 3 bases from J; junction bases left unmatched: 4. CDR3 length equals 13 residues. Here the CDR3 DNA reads TGTGCCGGAGTAGCGGGGGGGACAGATACGCAGTATTTT. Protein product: CAGVAGGTDTQYF. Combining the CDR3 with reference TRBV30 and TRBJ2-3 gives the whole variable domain SQTIHQWPATLVQPVGSPLSLECTVEGTSNPNLYWYRQAAGRGLQLLFYSVGIGQISSEVPQNLSASRPQDRQFILSSKKLLLSDSGFYLCAGVAGGTDTQYFGPGTRLTVL.

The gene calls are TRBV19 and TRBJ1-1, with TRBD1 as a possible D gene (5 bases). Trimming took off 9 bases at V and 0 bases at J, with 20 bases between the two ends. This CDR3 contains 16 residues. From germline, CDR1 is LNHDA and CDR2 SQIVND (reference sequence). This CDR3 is CASDDSFRRVNTEAFF. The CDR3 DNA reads TGTGCCAGCGACGACAGCTTCAGGAGGGTGAACACTGAAGCTTTCTTT.

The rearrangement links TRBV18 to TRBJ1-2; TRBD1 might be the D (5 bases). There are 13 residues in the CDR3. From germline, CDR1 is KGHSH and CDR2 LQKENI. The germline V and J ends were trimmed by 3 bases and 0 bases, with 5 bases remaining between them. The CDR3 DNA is TGTGCCAGCTCACCGACAGCTAACTATGGCTACACCTTC. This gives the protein CASSPTANYGYTF.

The chain's CDR3 is CASTPKTTNEKLFF. The CDR3 DNA reads as TGCGCCAGCACCCCAAAAACTACTAATGAAAAACTGTTTTTT. V is TRBV10-1 and J is TRBJ1-4; D uncertain. Trimming shortened V by 7 bases and J by 2 bases, and 11 bases separated the two germline ends. This CDR3 contains 14 residues. Germline-derived CDR1 and CDR2 are WNHNN and SYGVQD (reference sequence).

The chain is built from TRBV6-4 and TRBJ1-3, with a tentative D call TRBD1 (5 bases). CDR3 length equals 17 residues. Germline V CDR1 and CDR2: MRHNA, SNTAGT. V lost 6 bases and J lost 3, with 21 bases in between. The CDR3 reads CASRPNPDIYFGNTIYF. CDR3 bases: TGTGCCAGCAGGCCCAACCCGGACATCTACTTTGGAAACACCATATATTTT.

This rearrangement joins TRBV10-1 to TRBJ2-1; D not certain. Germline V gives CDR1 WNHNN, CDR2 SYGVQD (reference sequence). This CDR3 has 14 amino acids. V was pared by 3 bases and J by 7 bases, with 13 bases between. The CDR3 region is CASSEYYILNEQFF. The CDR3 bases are TGCGCCAGCAGTGAATACTATATATTGAATGAGCAGTTCTTC.

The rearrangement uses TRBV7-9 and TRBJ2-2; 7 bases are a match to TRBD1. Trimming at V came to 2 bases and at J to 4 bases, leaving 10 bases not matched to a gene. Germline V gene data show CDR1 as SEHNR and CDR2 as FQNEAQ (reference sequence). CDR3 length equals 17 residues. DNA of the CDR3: TGTGCCAGCAGCTTAACCTCGACAGGGTGGAGCACCGGGGAGCTGTTTTTT. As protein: CASSLTSTGWSTGELFF.

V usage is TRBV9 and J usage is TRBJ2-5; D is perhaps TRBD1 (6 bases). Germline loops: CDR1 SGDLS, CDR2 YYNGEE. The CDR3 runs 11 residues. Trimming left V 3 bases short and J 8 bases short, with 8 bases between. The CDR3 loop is CASSEGETQYF. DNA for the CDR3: TGTGCCAGCAGCGAGGGGGAAACCCAGTACTTC.